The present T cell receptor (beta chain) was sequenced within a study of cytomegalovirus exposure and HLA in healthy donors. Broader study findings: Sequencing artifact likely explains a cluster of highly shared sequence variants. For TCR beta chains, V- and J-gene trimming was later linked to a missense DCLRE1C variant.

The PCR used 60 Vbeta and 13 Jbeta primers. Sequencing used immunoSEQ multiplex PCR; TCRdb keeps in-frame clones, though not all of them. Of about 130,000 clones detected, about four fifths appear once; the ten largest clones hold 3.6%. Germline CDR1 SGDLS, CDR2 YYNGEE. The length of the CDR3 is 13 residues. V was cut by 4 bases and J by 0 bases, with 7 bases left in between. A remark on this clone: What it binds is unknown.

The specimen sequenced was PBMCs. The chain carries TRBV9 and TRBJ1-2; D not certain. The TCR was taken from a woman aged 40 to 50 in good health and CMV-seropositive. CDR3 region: CASSLYPNYGYTF. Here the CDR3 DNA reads TGTGCCAGCAGCCTTTATCCTAACTATGGCTACACCTTC.